This T cell receptor (beta chain) was sequenced in a study of cytomegalovirus exposure and HLA in healthy donors. The PCR used 60 Vbeta and 13 Jbeta primers. Data came from immunoSEQ multiplex PCR; TCRdb stores just in-frame clones and leaves some out. This table holds 180,000 or so clones, approximately 71% found once. Specimen: PBMCs. The clonotype originates from a woman aged 40 to 50 in good health and CMV-seropositive.

CDR3 coding DNA: TGTGCCAGCATTAAACTAGCGGGCACAGATACGCAGTATTTT. Translating gives CASIKLAGTDTQYF. The chain is built from TRBV2 and TRBJ2-3; 8 nucleotides match TRBD2. Germline V lookup: CDR1 SNHLY, CDR2 FYNNEI. V gave up 7 bases and J gave up 1 base; unmatched junction bases: 4. The length of the CDR3 is 14 residues.